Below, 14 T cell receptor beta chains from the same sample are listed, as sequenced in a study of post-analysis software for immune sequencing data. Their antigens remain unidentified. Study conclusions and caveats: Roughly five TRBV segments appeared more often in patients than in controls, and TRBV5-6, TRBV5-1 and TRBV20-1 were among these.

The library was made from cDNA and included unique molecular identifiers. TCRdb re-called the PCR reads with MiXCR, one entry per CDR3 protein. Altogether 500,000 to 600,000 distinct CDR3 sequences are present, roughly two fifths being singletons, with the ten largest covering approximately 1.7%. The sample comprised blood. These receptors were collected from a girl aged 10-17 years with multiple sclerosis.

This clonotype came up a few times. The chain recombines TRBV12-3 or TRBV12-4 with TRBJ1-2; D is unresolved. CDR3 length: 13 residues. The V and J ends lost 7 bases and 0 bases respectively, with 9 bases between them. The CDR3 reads CASIETPNYGYTF. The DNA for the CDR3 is TGTGCCAGCATCGAGACACCTAACTATGGCTACACCTTC.

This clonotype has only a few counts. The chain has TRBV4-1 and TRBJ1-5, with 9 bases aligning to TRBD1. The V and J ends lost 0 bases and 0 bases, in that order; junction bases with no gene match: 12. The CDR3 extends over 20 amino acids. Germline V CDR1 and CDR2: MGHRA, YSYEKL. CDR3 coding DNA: TGCGCCAGCAGCCAAGATAGGGGACAGGGTATTAGGGGTAGCAATCAGCCCCAGCATTTT. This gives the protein CASSQDRGQGIRGSNQPQHF.

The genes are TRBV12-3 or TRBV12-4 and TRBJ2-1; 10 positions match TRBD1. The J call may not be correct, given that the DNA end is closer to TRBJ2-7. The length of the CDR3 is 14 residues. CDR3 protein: CASNRQGAPYEQYF. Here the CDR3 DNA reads TGTGCCAGCAATAGACAGGGGGCCCCCTACGAGCAGTACTTC.

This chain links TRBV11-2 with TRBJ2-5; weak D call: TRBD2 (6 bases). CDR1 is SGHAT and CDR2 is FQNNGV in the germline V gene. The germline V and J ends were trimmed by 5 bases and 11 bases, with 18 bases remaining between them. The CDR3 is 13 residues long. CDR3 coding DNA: TGTGCCAGCAGCGGCGGTTGGGGGGATGAGCAGTACTTC. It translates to CASSGGWGDEQYF.

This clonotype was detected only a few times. The CDR3: CASSHPGGEQFF. The CDR3 nucleotides read TGCGCCAGCAGCCACCCTGGGGGGGAGCAGTTCTTC. J is TRBJ2-1 and V is TRBV4-1; D may be TRBD2 (6 bases). Germline V gene lookup returns CDR1 MGHRA and CDR2 YSYEKL. V dropped 3 bases and J dropped 10 bases, with 10 bases sitting between them. This CDR3 contains 12 residues.

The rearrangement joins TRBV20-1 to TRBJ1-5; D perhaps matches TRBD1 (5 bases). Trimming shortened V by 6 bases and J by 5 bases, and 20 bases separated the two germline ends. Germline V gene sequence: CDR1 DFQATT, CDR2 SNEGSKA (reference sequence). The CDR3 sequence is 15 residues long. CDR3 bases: TGCAGTGCCACCAGGGCATGGCAGATCGATCAGCCCCAGCATTTT. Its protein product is CSATRAWQIDQPQHF.

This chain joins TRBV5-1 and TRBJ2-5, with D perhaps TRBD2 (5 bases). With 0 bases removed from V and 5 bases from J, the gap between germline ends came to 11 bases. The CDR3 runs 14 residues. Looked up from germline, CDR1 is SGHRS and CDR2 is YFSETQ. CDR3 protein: CASSLGYGGETQYF. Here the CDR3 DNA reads TGCGCCAGCAGCTTGGGATATGGCGGGGAGACCCAGTACTTC.

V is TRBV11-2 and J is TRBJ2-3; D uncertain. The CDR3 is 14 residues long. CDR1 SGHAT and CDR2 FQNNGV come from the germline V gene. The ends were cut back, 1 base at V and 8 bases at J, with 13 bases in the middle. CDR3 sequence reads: CASSLAAHLGTQYF. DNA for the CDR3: TGTGCCAGCAGCTTAGCTGCGCATCTAGGTACGCAGTATTTT.

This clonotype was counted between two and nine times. This chain's CDR3 is CASSLAGLAVRWQYF. The CDR3 coding sequence is TGTGCCAGCAGTTTAGCGGGACTAGCGGTCAGATGGCAGTACTTC. V is TRBV12-3 or TRBV12-4 and J is TRBJ2-7; 11 bases fit TRBD2. The CDR3 is made up of 15 amino acids. J lost 9 bases, V lost 0 bases, and 7 bases had no gene match.

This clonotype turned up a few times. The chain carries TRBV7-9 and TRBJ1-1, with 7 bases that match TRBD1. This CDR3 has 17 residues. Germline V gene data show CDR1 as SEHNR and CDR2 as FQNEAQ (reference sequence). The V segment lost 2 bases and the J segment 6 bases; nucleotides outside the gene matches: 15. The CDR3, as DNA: TGTGCCAGCAGCTTATATAGGGGACAGCCACCCACCGCTGAAGCTTTCTTT. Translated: CASSLYRGQPPTAEAFF.

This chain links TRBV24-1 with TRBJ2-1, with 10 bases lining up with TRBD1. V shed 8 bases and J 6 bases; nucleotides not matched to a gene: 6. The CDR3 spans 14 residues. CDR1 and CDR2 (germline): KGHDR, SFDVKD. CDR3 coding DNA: TGTGCCACCAAGACAGGGGGCGCCCCCAATGAGCAGTTCTTC. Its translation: CATKTGGAPNEQFF.

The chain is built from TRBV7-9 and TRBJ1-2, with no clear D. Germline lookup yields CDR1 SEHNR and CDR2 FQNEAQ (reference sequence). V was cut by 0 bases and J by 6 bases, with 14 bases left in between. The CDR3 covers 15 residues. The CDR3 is CASSLALSFRDGYTF. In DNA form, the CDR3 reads TGTGCCAGCAGCTTAGCGCTTTCGTTCAGAGATGGCTACACCTTC.

The CDR3 DNA reads as TGCGCCAGCAGCTTGGGGCGTACAGGGGTCGAGCAGTACTTC. It is translated as CASSLGRTGVEQYF. This chain joins TRBV5-1 and TRBJ2-5, with 7 bases identical to TRBD1. The J call may be faulty, since TRBJ2-7 better matches the DNA end. CDR1 is SGHRS and CDR2 is YFSETQ in the germline V gene. The CDR3 has 14 amino acids.

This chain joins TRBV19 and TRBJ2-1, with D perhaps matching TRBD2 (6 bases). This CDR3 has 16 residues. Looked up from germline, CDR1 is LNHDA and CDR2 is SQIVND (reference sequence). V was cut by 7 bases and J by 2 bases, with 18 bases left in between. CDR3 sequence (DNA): TGTGCCAGTATCCGCCGGGGGAAGAGGGCCTACAATGAGCAGTTCTTC. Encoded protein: CASIRRGKRAYNEQFF.